This T cell receptor (beta chain) was sequenced during a study of regulatory T cells in long-lasting Graves disease. Study results and caveats: Persistent patients had a count of shared public clonotypes (around 2,700) that exceeded that of new patients (around 970).

V lost 6 bases, J lost 0 bases, and 6 bases stayed unmatched. CDR3 length: 15 residues. The germline V gene encodes CDR1 LNHNV and CDR2 YYDKDF (reference sequence). This clonotype has at least ten counts. Its target is not known. Both iRepertoire HTBI primers and Arm-PCR of CDR3 regions were used to build the TCR beta libraries. TCRdb ran MiXCR on the multiplex PCR reads and lists one entry per CDR3 protein. The sample comprises 360,000 or so distinct CDR3 sequences, 15% to 20% of which are singletons, and around 20% rests with the top ten. Time point described: newly diagnosed GD, antithyroid drugs for less than 3 months. RNA extracted from PBMCs served as the sequencing template. These same data were also listed under a study on T cells in Graves' hyperthyroidism and ophthalmopathy. This second study says: Across 18 months, stable Graves' hyperthyroidism was marked by no progression to ophthalmopathy. First-round RT-PCR targeting the TCR CDR3 was performed with the HTBI primer set.

This receptor was identified in a woman aged 18-29 years with Graves disease. The chain is built from TRBV15 and TRBJ2-5; 8 nucleotides line up with TRBD1. The starting material was peripheral blood mononuclear cells (PBMCs), obtained at new diagnosis, from a patient treated with antithyroid drugs. The CDR3 loop reads CATSPGTGDQETQYF. CDR3 sequence (DNA): TGTGCCACCAGTCCCGGGACAGGAGACCAAGAGACCCAGTACTTC. Looking up the rest from reference TRBV15 and TRBJ2-5 gives the full variable domain: DAMVIQNPRYQVTQFGKPVTLSCSQTLNHNVMYWYQQKSSQAPKLLFHYYDKDFNNEADTPDNFQSRRPNTSFCFLDIRSPGLGDTAMYLCATSPGTGDQETQYFGPGTRLLVL.